This T cell receptor (beta chain) originates from a study of read filtering for tumor transcriptome and immune sequencing (dated by TCRdb to the early 2020s). Concerning the study at large: The cohort had around 18 male and more than 11 female patients with a mean age of around 66 years, ranging from roughly 40 to 90. By revised international staging, eight or nine patients were R-ISS I, roughly 17 were R-ISS II and roughly 7 were R-ISS III. Whole-transcriptome libraries were prepared with the TruSeq RNA Access Library Prep Kit after DNase treatment. TCR-region mapped reads per sample ranged from about 3.5 to 10.27 million with IR-seq versus only about 75 to 1,400 with RNA-seq. TCR repertoires obtained by targeted immune repertoire sequencing and by bulk whole-transcriptome sequencing performed on the same bone marrow samples were compared. A main aim was a read-filtering strategy for immune repertoire data, specifically whether clonotypes supported by a single read should be removed. Beyond this particular receptor, the publication reports: The sorted CD138-negative fraction was a mixed bone marrow immune population, not purified T cells. Compared with RNA-seq, IR-seq captured clonotypes at much greater depth and more reliably, and a smaller IR-seq throughput was enough to identify most of the shared clonotypes. The correlation between IR-seq and RNA-seq shared clonotype proportions was increased by removal of single-read clonotypes. In IR-seq, roughly four fifths of clonotypes but 3.5% to 4% of total reads were represented by single-read clonotypes, whereas in RNA-seq, 74.6% of clonotypes and around 45% of reads were represented by single-read clonotypes.

Bone marrow was sampled from every patient at the time of active disease. Ficoll-Hypaque density gradient centrifugation was used to isolate bone marrow mononuclear cells. Myeloma plasma cells were removed and CD138-negative cells were collected by negative selection after labeling with CD138 magnetic microbeads on a MACS separator. The purity of the isolated cells was checked by flow cytometry with CD138 antibodies on an Attune NxT. TRIzol reagent was used to extract total RNA, which was then quantified with a NanoDrop spectrophotometer. For each patient, paired RNA-seq and IR-seq were run on the CD138-negative bone marrow sample from that patient. Of note for this clonotype: Its antigen target is currently unknown. No clone much larger than this one lies a single base away; base qualities are absent.

TCR libraries were constructed from 350 to 400 ng RNA using the Immunoverse kit, and molecular barcoded adaptors covering alpha/delta and beta/gamma chains were employed. TCR library preparation used the same RNA that was used for transcriptome sequencing. Sequencing of TCR libraries was carried out on an Illumina HiSeq 4000 with 2 x 150 cycles. Processing in the source paper ran as follows. With MiXCR, TCR reads were aligned to human V, D, J and C references and assembled into CDR3 clonotypes, with quality filtering and error correction included. Clonotype counts and gene usage diversity were analyzed with the tcR package in R. Raw mapping reads were checked after the RNA-seq reads had been mapped by STAR aligner version 2.5.3a onto the human GRCh37 genome. To test how sequencing depth affected the clonotypes detected, IR-seq fastq files were randomly downsampled with Seqtk 1.3. The public reads were reanalyzed by TCRdb: fastp trimming at Q25, MiXCR alignment, in-frame beta chains only. Rows merge per CDR3 protein into single entries with the most common DNA and genes. For this entry, the V and J calls and clone size follow TCRdb and not the study's own pipeline. The sample table holds about 63,000 distinct CDR3 sequences, of which 11% to 15% were seen once. Of the sample, 45% falls within the top ten clones.

Including the terminal cysteine and phenylalanine, the CDR3 comprises 14 residues. The DNA shown is the 42-base CDR3, in frame from base 1. V is clipped by 6 bases and J by 3 bases, and the sequence between their germline boundaries is 14 bases long. CDR1 and CDR2 (LNHNV, YYDKDF) derive from the germline V gene (reference sequence). The sequenced sample was a population of CD138-negative cells sorted from bone marrow. This specimen's cell subset or site label, per the study, means: bone marrow mononuclear cells depleted of CD138+ plasma/myeloma cells by negative magnetic selection. The sequence was collected from a donor at least 40 years old with multiple myeloma. The V and J segments used are TRBV15 and TRBJ2-5; the D segment cannot be called with confidence. The CDR3 loop reads CATSPPRAEETQYF. The DNA sequence follows: TGTGCCACCAGTCCCCCTCGGGCAGAAGAGACCCAGTACTTC.